Presented here are 21 T cell receptor beta chains from one specimen sequenced in a study of T cells in tuberculosis. The data were produced by immunoSEQ multiplex PCR, yet TCRdb's version contains in-frame clones alone and is incomplete. The sample lists fewer than 55,000 clones, 90% to 95% occurring once. The sequenced sample consisted of PBMCs. These receptors came from a donor aged 10-35 years with latent tuberculosis or without tuberculosis infection.

The chain links TRBV4-2 to TRBJ1-2; 8 nucleotides line up with TRBD1. CDR3 size: 21 residues. With 4 bases clipped from V and 2 bases from J, the junction kept 24 bases outside the gene matches. Per the germline V gene, CDR1 is LGHNA and CDR2 is YNFKEQ. The CDR3 here is CASSPIRTGGINSGQNYGYTF. The CDR3 coding sequence is TGTGCCAGCAGCCCCATCAGAACAGGGGGAATAAATTCAGGACAAAACTATGGCTACACCTTC.

This clone was seen once. The rearrangement uses TRBV10-1 and TRBJ2-2; D uncertain. CDR1 is WNHNN, CDR2 SYGVQD, per germline (reference sequence). This CDR3 spans 14 amino acids. V lost 0 bases and J 4 bases, leaving 6 bases between the germline ends. The CDR3 loop is CASSESWSTGELFF. DNA of the CDR3: TGCGCCAGCAGTGAGTCTTGGAGCACCGGGGAGCTGTTTTTT.

The chain recombines TRBV9 with TRBJ1-2; D uncertain. This CDR3 spans 13 amino acids. CDR1 and CDR2 from the germline V gene are SGDLS and YYNGEE. Trimming left V 3 bases short and J 4 bases short, with 10 bases between. CDR3 nucleotides: TGTGCCAGCAGCGGGAACAGTCTCTATGGCTACACCTTC. It is translated as CASSGNSLYGYTF.

The chain links TRBV9 to TRBJ1-3, with 9 bases identical to TRBD1. Germline CDR1 is SGDLS and CDR2 is YYNGEE. The junction had 15 bases not matched to a gene; V was cut back by 1 base and J by 7 bases. There are 18 residues in the CDR3. The CDR3: CASSVTASGTGYGNTIYF. In DNA form, the CDR3 reads TGTGCCAGCAGCGTAACAGCCTCCGGGACAGGGTATGGGAACACCATATATTTT.

CDR3 in amino acids: CASIRGGASYNEQFF. For the CDR3, the DNA is TGTGCCAGCATACGCGGGGGGGCGTCCTACAATGAGCAGTTCTTC. The V call is TRBV2, the J call TRBJ2-1; 9 bases are a match to TRBD2. This CDR3 has 15 residues. Trimming took 7 bases from V and 1 from J; bases not matched to a gene: 5. Germline V lookup: CDR1 SNHLY, CDR2 FYNNEI.

The gene calls are TRBV30 and TRBJ1-1; no definite D call. The V end lost 3 bases, the J end lost 0 bases, and 5 bases lay between the germline ends. Germline lookup yields CDR1 GTSNPN and CDR2 SVGIG (reference sequence). CDR3 length: 12 amino acids. The CDR3 DNA sequence: TGTGCCTGGAGCCAATTGAACACTGAAGCTTTCTTT. Translated: CAWSQLNTEAFF.

V gene TRBV6-5 combines with J gene TRBJ2-7; tentative D call: TRBD1 (5 bases). The CDR3 extends over 11 amino acids. Deletions cut 6 bases from V and 5 bases from J, with 8 bases between. CDR1 is MNHEY, CDR2 SVGAGI, per germline. The CDR3 coding sequence is TGTGCCAGCAGGGGGCTGGACGAGCAGTACTTC. Residues: CASRGLDEQYF.

The rearrangement links TRBV9 to TRBJ2-1; 7 nucleotides line up with TRBD2. The V and J ends lost 0 bases and 4 bases, in that order; junction bases with no gene match: 10. The CDR3 is 17 residues long. Germline V lookup: CDR1 SGDLS, CDR2 YYNGEE. CDR3 loop: CASSVGWTRNVYNEQFF. The CDR3 coding sequence is TGTGCCAGCAGCGTAGGTTGGACTAGAAACGTATACAATGAGCAGTTCTTC.

The chain couples TRBV10-1 to TRBJ1-1, with 7 bases that match TRBD1. The V gene's germline CDR1 is WNHNN and CDR2 SYGVQD (reference sequence). The CDR3 is 13 amino acids. V was pared by 11 bases and J by 4 bases, with 10 bases of the junction left unmatched. The CDR3 nucleotides are TGCGCCCTCCCAGGGGGGCGAGGCACTGAAGCTTTCTTT. This sequence encodes CALPGGRGTEAFF.

This sequence joins TRBV2 and TRBJ2-7; 7 bases are a match to TRBD1. The CDR3 loop spans 15 amino acids. The ends lost 5 bases at V and 2 bases at J; junction bases unmatched: 9. Looked up from germline, CDR1 is SNHLY and CDR2 is FYNNEI. CDR3 coding DNA: TGTGCCAGCAGTAGCGTGGCAGGGGGAACCTACGAGCAGTACTTC. As protein: CASSSVAGGTYEQYF.

The CDR3 protein is CASSAGQGAVNYGYTF. The CDR3 DNA is TGTGCCAGCAGCGCGGGACAGGGTGCGGTTAACTATGGCTACACCTTC. The chain is built from TRBV5-4 and TRBJ1-2; TRBD1 aligns across 9 bases. The CDR3 totals 16 residues. Losses at the gene ends were 4 bases for V and 1 base for J; bases not matched to a gene: 8. Germline V CDR1 and CDR2: SGHNT, YYREEE (reference sequence).

The rearrangement joins TRBV6-6 to TRBJ1-2; D might be TRBD1 (6 bases). Germline V gene lookup returns CDR1 MNHNY and CDR2 SVGAGI (reference sequence). The CDR3 has 14 residues. V was shortened by 2 bases and J by 3 bases, with 10 bases between the two germline ends. As DNA, the CDR3 is TGTGCCAGCAGTTACAAAGGGGGTGACTATGGCTACACCTTC. Its translation is CASSYKGGDYGYTF.

The chain links TRBV19 to TRBJ2-1; D is uncertain. The CDR3 covers 11 residues. Germline values: CDR1 LNHDA, CDR2 SQIVND (reference sequence). Deletions cut 5 bases from V and 9 bases from J, with 8 bases between. In DNA form, the CDR3 reads TGTGCCAGTAGTTATACAAGTGAGCAGTTCTTC. Translated, it gives CASSYTSEQFF.

This rearrangement joins TRBV23-1 to TRBJ2-3; 10 nucleotides line up with TRBD2. TRBV23-1 belongs to the ORF category, with a function that is uncertain. The CDR3 has 14 amino acids. V trimming: 6 bases; J trimming: 6 bases; junction bases outside the gene matches: 6. CDR3 sequence: CASRKREGRDTQYF. In DNA, the CDR3 is TGCGCCAGCAGGAAGCGGGAGGGCCGGGATACGCAGTATTTT.

This clone was seen only once. The V and J genes are TRBV6-6 and TRBJ2-1, with a tentative D call TRBD1 (6 bases). Trimming took 6 bases from V and 10 from J, leaving 16 bases between them. The CDR3 has 13 residues. Germline loops: CDR1 MNHNY, CDR2 SVGAGI (reference sequence). DNA for the CDR3: TGTGCCAGCAGCTACCTTCAGAGGGGGGAGCAGTTCTTC. Translation gives CASSYLQRGEQFF.

This clone has a handful of counts. The chain carries TRBV29-1 and TRBJ2-1, with a possible D match to TRBD2 (5 bases). The V gene's germline CDR1 is SQVTM and CDR2 ANQGSEA. The CDR3 covers 13 residues. The V gene lost 2 bases and the J gene lost 10 bases, with 15 bases spanning the gap. The CDR3 is CSVERSAELEQFF. The CDR3 DNA is TGCAGCGTTGAAAGGTCAGCGGAGTTAGAGCAGTTCTTC.

This clone appeared a single time. The gene calls are TRBV5-1 and TRBJ2-2, with 8 bases identical to TRBD1. Trimming at V came to 4 bases and at J to 3 bases, leaving 5 bases not matched to a gene. The CDR3 is 15 residues long. CDR1 SGHRS and CDR2 YFSETQ come from the germline V gene. This chain's CDR3 is CASSDWTGYTGELFF. The CDR3, as DNA: TGCGCCAGCAGCGACTGGACAGGGTACACCGGGGAGCTGTTTTTT.

The J gene is TRBJ2-3, the V gene TRBV18, with TRBD2 as a possible D gene (6 bases). There are 15 residues in the CDR3. Trimming pared 3 bases from V and 1 base from J, leaving 11 bases between. Germline V gives CDR1 KGHSH, CDR2 LQKENI. CDR3 in DNA: TGTGCCAGCTCACCCGGCGGGACGCGCACAGATACGCAGTATTTT. Its translation: CASSPGGTRTDTQYF.

V is TRBV30 and J is TRBJ2-2, with unresolved D. The CDR3 contains 11 residues. CDR1 and CDR2 (germline): GTSNPN, SVGIG (reference sequence). Trimming stripped 0 bases from V and 9 bases from J, with 5 bases between. CDR3 in amino acids: CAWSVARELFF. DNA for the CDR3: TGTGCCTGGAGTGTTGCGAGGGAGCTGTTTTTT.

The chain recombines TRBV5-6 with TRBJ2-7; D may be TRBD1 (6 bases). V lost 5 bases to trimming and J lost 2 bases, with 8 bases between them. Germline CDR1 reads SGHDT; CDR2 reads YYEEEE. The CDR3 extends over 12 amino acids. Here the CDR3 reads CASSPGAYEQYF. In DNA form, the CDR3 reads TGTGCCAGCAGTCCAGGGGCCTACGAGCAGTACTTC.

This chain uses TRBV30 with TRBJ1-1; 7 bases fit TRBD1. In germline, CDR1 is GTSNPN, CDR2 SVGIG (reference sequence). V lost 7 bases to trimming and J lost 8 bases; unmatched junction nucleotides: 10. The CDR3 consists of 12 residues. The CDR3 sequence is CASESRQGEAFF. DNA of the CDR3: TGTGCCTCCGAATCAAGACAGGGAGAAGCTTTCTTT. Combining the CDR3 with reference TRBV30 and TRBJ1-1 gives the whole variable domain SQTIHQWPATLVQPVGSPLSLECTVEGTSNPNLYWYRQAAGRGLQLLFYSVGIGQISSEVPQNLSASRPQDRQFILSSKKLLLSDSGFYLCASESRQGEAFFGQGTRLTVV.